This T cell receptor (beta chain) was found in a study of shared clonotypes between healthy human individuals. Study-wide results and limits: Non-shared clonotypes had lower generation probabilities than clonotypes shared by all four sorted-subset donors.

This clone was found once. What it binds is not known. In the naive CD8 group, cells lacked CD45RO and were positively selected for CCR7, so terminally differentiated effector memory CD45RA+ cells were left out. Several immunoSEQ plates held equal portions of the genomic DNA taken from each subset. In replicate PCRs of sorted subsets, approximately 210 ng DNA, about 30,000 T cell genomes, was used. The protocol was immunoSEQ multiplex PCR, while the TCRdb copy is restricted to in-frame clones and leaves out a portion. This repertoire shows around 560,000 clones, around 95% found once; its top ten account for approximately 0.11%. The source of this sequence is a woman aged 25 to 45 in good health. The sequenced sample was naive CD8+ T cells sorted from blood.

The CDR3 reads CASSVGHPRGEQYF. The CDR3 DNA is TGTGCCAGTAGTGTGGGACATCCCCGGGGTGAGCAGTACTTC. The V call is TRBV19, the J call TRBJ2-7; maybe TRBD1 (6 bases). Trimming shortened V by 5 bases and J by 7 bases, and 18 bases separated the two germline ends. Germline CDR1 and CDR2: LNHDA and SQIVND (reference sequence). The CDR3 contains 14 residues.